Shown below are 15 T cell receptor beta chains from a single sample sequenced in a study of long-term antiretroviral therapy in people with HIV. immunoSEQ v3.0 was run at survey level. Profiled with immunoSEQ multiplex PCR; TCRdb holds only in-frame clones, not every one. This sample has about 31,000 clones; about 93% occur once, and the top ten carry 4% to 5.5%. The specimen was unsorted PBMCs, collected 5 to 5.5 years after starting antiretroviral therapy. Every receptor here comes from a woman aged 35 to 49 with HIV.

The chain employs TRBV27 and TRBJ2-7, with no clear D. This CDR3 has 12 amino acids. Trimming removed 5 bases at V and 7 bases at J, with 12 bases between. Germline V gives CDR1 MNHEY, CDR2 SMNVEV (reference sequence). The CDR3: CASSNPGGEQYF. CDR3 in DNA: TGTGCCAGCAGTAACCCGGGTGGGGAGCAGTACTTC.

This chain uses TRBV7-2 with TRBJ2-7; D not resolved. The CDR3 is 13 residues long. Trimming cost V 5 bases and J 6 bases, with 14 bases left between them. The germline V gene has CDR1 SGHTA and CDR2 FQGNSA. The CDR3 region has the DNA TGTGCCAGCAGCACCGCCCCTTGGAGCGAGCAGTACTTC. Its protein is CASSTAPWSEQYF. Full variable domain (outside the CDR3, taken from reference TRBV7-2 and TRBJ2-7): GAGVSQSPSNKVTEKGKDVELRCDPISGHTALYWYRQSLGQGLEFLIYFQGNSAPDKSGLPSDRFSAERTGGSVSTLTIQRTQQEDSAVYLCASSTAPWSEQYFGPGTRLTVT.

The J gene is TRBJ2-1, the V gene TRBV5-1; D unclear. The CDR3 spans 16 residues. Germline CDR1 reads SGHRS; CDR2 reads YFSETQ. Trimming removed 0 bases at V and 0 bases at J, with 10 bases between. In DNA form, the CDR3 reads TGCGCCAGCAGCTTGGAGCAGGAGCGCTCCTACAATGAGCAGTTCTTC. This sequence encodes CASSLEQERSYNEQFF.

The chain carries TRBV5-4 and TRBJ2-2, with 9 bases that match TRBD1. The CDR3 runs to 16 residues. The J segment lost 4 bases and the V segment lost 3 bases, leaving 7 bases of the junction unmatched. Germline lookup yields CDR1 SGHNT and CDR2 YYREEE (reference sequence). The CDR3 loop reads CASSSRTGAPTGELFF. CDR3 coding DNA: TGTGCCAGCAGCTCCAGGACAGGGGCCCCCACCGGGGAGCTGTTTTTT.

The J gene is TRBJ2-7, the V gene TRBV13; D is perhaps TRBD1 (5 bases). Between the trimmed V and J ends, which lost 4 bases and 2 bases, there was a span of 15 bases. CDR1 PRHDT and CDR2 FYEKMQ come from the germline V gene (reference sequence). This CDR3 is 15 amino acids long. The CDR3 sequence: CASSSTSTGPYEQYF. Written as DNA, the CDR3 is TGTGCCAGCAGCTCCACATCTACAGGACCCTACGAGCAGTACTTC.

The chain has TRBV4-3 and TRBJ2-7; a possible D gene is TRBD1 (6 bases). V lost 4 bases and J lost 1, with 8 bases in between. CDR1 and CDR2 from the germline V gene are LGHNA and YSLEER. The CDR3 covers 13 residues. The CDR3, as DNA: TGCGCCAGCAGCCTCGGGACATCCTACGAGCAGTACTTC. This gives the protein CASSLGTSYEQYF.

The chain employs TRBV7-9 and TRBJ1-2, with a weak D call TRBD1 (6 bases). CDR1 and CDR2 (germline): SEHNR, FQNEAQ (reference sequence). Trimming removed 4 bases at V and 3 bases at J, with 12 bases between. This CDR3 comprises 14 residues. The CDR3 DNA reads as TGTGCCAGCAGCTCACCCCAGGGGTACTATGGCTACACCTTC. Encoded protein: CASSSPQGYYGYTF.

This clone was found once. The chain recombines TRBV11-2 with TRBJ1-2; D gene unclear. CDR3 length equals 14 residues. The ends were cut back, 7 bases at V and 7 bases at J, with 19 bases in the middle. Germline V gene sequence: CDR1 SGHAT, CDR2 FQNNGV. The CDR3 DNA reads TGTGCCAGCACTCCTAGGCGGGTAACTATTGGCTACACCTTC. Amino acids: CASTPRRVTIGYTF.

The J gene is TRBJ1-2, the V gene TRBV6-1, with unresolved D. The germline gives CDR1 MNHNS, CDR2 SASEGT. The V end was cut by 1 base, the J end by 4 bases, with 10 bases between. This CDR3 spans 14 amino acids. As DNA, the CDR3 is TGTGCCAGCAGTGAAGTTTTCGGACTCTATGGCTACACCTTC. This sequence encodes CASSEVFGLYGYTF.

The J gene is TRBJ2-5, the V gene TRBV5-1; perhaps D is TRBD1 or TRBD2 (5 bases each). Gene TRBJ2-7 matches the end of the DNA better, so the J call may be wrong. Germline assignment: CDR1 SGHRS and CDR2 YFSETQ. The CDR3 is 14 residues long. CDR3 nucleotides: TGCGCCAGCAGCTTCTCAGGGAGCTCCTACGAGCAGTACTTC. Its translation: CASSFSGSSYEQYF.

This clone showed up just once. As DNA, the CDR3 is TGTGCCATCAGTGCCGGGGCCGGGGCCAACGTCCTGACTTTC. Its protein is CAISAGAGANVLTF. This chain uses TRBV10-3 with TRBJ2-6; D is perhaps TRBD1 or TRBD2 (5 bases each). The V gene's germline CDR1 is ENHRY and CDR2 SYGVKD. The CDR3 extends over 14 amino acids. With 4 bases removed from V and 4 bases from J, the gap between germline ends came to 8 bases.

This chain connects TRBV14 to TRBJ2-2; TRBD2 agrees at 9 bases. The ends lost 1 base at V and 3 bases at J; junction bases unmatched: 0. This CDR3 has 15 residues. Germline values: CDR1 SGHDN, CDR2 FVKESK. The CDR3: CASSQVAGDTGELFF. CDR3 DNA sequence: TGTGCCAGCAGCCAAGTAGCGGGAGACACCGGGGAGCTGTTTTTT.

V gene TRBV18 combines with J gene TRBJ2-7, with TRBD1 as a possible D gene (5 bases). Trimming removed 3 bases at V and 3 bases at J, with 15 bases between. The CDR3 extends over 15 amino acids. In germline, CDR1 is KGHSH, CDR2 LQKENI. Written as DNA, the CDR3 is TGTGCCAGCTCACCCCCAAACAGGCCTAGCTACGAGCAGTACTTC. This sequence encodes CASSPPNRPSYEQYF.

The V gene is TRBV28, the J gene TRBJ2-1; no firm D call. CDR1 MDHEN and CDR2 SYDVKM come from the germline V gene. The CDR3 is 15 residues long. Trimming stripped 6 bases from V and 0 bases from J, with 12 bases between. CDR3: CASSNQALSYNEQFF. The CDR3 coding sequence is TGTGCCAGCAGCAACCAAGCACTCTCCTACAATGAGCAGTTCTTC.

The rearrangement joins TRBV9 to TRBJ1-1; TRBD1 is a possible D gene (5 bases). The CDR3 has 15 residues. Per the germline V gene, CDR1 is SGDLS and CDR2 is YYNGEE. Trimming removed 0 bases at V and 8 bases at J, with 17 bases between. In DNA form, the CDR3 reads TGTGCCAGCAGCGTAGCTACGGGGGAAGGGGCGGAAGCTTTCTTT. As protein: CASSVATGEGAEAFF.